A single sample gave rise to the 10 T cell receptor beta chains below, sequenced in a study of blood T cell repertoires in COVID-19. Libraries were prepared by immunoSEQ multiplex PCR; TCRdb keeps only in-frame clonotypes and omits some of them. The table records 150,000 or so clones, 70% to 90% of them present only once. Sequencing was carried out using peripheral blood. The source is a man in his 60s with COVID-19, enrolled during active disease.

V gene TRBV28 combines with J gene TRBJ2-2; the D is unclear. The CDR3 has 12 residues. From germline, CDR1 is MDHEN and CDR2 SYDVKM. The ends were cut back, 6 bases at V and 6 bases at J, with 8 bases in the middle. As DNA, the CDR3 is TGTGCCAGCAGGATACAGCCCGGGGAGCTGTTTTTT. Translated: CASRIQPGELFF.

The rearrangement links TRBV9 to TRBJ1-1, with TRBD1 matching 8 bases. Germline V gene lookup returns CDR1 SGDLS and CDR2 YYNGEE. The ends lost 1 base at V and 10 bases at J; junction bases unmatched: 12. CDR3 size: 15 residues. The CDR3 coding sequence is TGTGCCAGCAGCGTAACCGGGACAGGTGTTCTGGGAGCTTTCTTT. Encoded protein: CASSVTGTGVLGAFF.

This chain links TRBV7-2 with TRBJ2-3, with D possibly being TRBD2 (6 bases). The CDR3 sequence is 15 residues long. The germline gives CDR1 SGHTA, CDR2 FQGNSA. The V gene lost 3 bases and the J gene lost 0 bases, with 10 bases spanning the gap. CDR3 DNA: TGTGCCAGCAGCTTGGCTAGCGTAAGCACAGATACGCAGTATTTT. Its protein product is CASSLASVSTDTQYF.

V is TRBV5-5 and J is TRBJ2-5; 7 bases are shared with TRBD2. CDR3 length: 15 residues. Germline trimming cut 0 bases from V and 5 bases from J; bases unmatched to any gene: 7. Germline V gives CDR1 SGHKS, CDR2 YYEKEE (reference sequence). The CDR3 DNA reads TGTGCCAGCAGCTTGGGGGGACTACCTGGGGAGACCCAGTACTTC. As protein: CASSLGGLPGETQYF.

This clone occurred once. The chain links TRBV27 to TRBJ1-2; unclear D gene. CDR1 is MNHEY, CDR2 SMNVEV, per germline (reference sequence). The CDR3 totals 13 residues. Trimming left V 6 bases short and J 2 bases short, with 10 bases between. The CDR3 region is CASRYGNNYGYTF. DNA for the CDR3: TGTGCCAGCAGATACGGTAACAACTATGGCTACACCTTC.

The chain has TRBV18 and TRBJ1-5; D is ambiguous. The germline CDR1 and CDR2 sequences are KGHSH and LQKENI. The CDR3 extends over 11 amino acids. Trimming removed 2 bases at V and 12 bases at J, with 8 bases between. The CDR3 spells CASSPGLGQHF. The CDR3 DNA reads TGTGCCAGCTCACCAGGGCTGGGCCAGCATTTT.

The genes are TRBV4-1 and TRBJ1-2; 10 bases map to TRBD1. V shed 4 bases, J shed 7 bases, and the junction held 6 bases outside the gene matches. The CDR3 has 14 amino acids. Germline CDR1 MGHRA, CDR2 YSYEKL. As DNA, the CDR3 is TGCGCCAGCAGCCCAGGGACAGGGGTCCGTGGCTACACCTTC. Its protein is CASSPGTGVRGYTF.

The chain joins TRBV2 to TRBJ1-6; 10 bases match TRBD1. Trimming at V came to 6 bases and at J to 10 bases, leaving 9 bases not matched to a gene. The CDR3 length is 15 residues. The V gene's germline CDR1 is SNHLY and CDR2 FYNNEI. The CDR3, as DNA: TGTGCCAGCAGGAACGGTGGACAGGGGGGATCACCCCTCCACTTT. This codes for CASRNGGQGGSPLHF.

The J gene is TRBJ1-4, the V gene TRBV3-1 (or the pseudogene TRBV3-2), with D unresolved. CDR3 length: 14 amino acids. Germline V lookup: CDR1 LGHDT, CDR2 YNNKEL (reference sequence). V lost 2 bases and J lost 7, with 11 bases in between. As DNA, the CDR3 is TGTGCCAGCAGCCAATACGGGTTGCGTGAAAAACTGTTTTTT. It is translated as CASSQYGLREKLFF.

This clone was counted once. The chain carries TRBV3-1 (or the pseudogene TRBV3-2) and TRBJ1-2; 8 bases are a match to TRBD1. The J segment lost 0 bases and the V segment lost 6 bases, leaving 3 bases of the junction unmatched. This CDR3 is 14 amino acids long. From germline, CDR1 is LGHDT and CDR2 YNNKEL (reference sequence). The CDR3 is CASRKQGANYGYTF. CDR3 nucleotides: TGTGCCAGCAGGAAACAGGGGGCTAACTATGGCTACACCTTC.